What follows are 23 T cell receptor beta chains derived from one specimen sequenced in a study of shared clonotypes between healthy human individuals. The protocol was immunoSEQ multiplex PCR, while the TCRdb copy is restricted to in-frame clones and leaves out a portion. The repertoire holds more than 2,000,000 clones, with 85% to 95% as singletons. Sequencing used naive CD4+ T cells from PBMCs. Subset indicated: CD45RA+ positively selected. The receptors derive from a young man in good health. Some clones in this sample may be carry-over from other donors' samples.

The chain couples TRBV18 to TRBJ1-3; D gene unclear. The germline V and J ends were trimmed by 2 bases and 0 bases, with 11 bases remaining between them. CDR3 length equals 16 residues. Per germline, CDR1 KGHSH and CDR2 LQKENI. CDR3 sequence reads: CASSPSAGLSGNTIYF. As DNA, the CDR3 is TGTGCCAGCTCACCATCGGCCGGACTCTCTGGAAACACCATATATTTT.

The chain uses TRBV15 and TRBJ2-5, with D possibly being TRBD1 (5 bases). CDR3 length equals 15 residues. Germline lookup yields CDR1 LNHNV and CDR2 YYDKDF (reference sequence). Trimming pared 6 bases from V and 2 bases from J, leaving 16 bases between. The CDR3 DNA is TGTGCCACCAGTTACTCAGGGTCTAGACAAGAGACCCAGTACTTC. This codes for CATSYSGSRQETQYF.

Here the CDR3 DNA reads TGTGCCAGCAGTTTAAGGGACGGAACTTTTGAAAAACTGTTTTTT. The encoded protein is CASSLRDGTFEKLFF. The gene calls are TRBV27 and TRBJ1-4; D possibly corresponds to TRBD1 (5 bases). Germline CDR1 and CDR2: MNHEY and SMNVEV (reference sequence). The V end was cut by 2 bases, the J end by 7 bases, with 14 bases between. This CDR3 region has 15 residues.

The chain is built from TRBV7-2 and TRBJ2-1; perhaps TRBD1 as D (5 bases). The V gene lost 5 bases and the J gene lost 10 bases, with 15 bases spanning the gap. There are 13 residues in the CDR3. Germline V CDR1 and CDR2: SGHTA, FQGNSA. The CDR3 here is CASSPDIAREQFF. CDR3 coding DNA: TGTGCCAGCAGCCCGGACATTGCAAGAGAGCAGTTCTTC.

The genes are TRBV29-1 and TRBJ2-6; TRBD1 agrees at 7 bases. CDR3 size: 17 residues. Germline assignment: CDR1 SQVTM and CDR2 ANQGSEA. Unmatched junction bases numbered 11, after V lost 6 bases and J lost 0 bases. The CDR3 bases are TGCAGCGTGCCCGGGACAGCTATTAACTCTGGGGCCAACGTCCTGACTTTC. Its translation: CSVPGTAINSGANVLTF. Full variable domain (remainder filled in from reference TRBV29-1 and TRBJ2-6): SAVISQKPSRDICQRGTSLTIQCQVDSQVTMMFWYRQQPGQSLTLIATANQGSEATYESGFVIDKFPISRPNLTFSTLTVSNMSPEDSSIYLCSVPGTAINSGANVLTFGAGSRLTVL.

The chain is built from TRBV7-3 and TRBJ2-5; the D is unclear. Looked up from germline, CDR1 is SGHTA and CDR2 is FQGTGA. V lost 3 bases to trimming and J lost 4 bases, with 3 bases between them. This CDR3 has 11 amino acids. CDR3 coding DNA: TGTGCCAGCAGCTTCGGAGAGACCCAGTACTTC. Amino acids: CASSFGETQYF.

The chain is built from TRBV11-2 and TRBJ2-3, with 9 nucleotides matching TRBD2. The V gene's germline CDR1 is SGHAT and CDR2 FQNNGV. V lost 6 bases, J lost 9 bases, and 13 bases stayed unmatched. This CDR3 spans 15 amino acids. The CDR3 loop is CASSSVAGEQRTQYF. Written as DNA, the CDR3 is TGTGCCAGCAGTTCCGTAGCGGGAGAACAGAGAACGCAGTATTTT.

The chain recombines TRBV14 with TRBJ2-1, with 7 bases lining up with TRBD1. Looked up from germline, CDR1 is SGHDN and CDR2 is FVKESK. V shed 4 bases, J shed 3 bases, and the junction held 9 bases outside the gene matches. The CDR3 extends over 16 amino acids. In DNA form, the CDR3 reads TGTGCCAGCAGCCGAGGCCGGGACAGAAACTACAATGAGCAGTTCTTC. The encoded protein is CASSRGRDRNYNEQFF.

This clone came up once. The rearrangement links TRBV7-3 to TRBJ2-2; D may correspond to TRBD1 or TRBD2 (5 bases each). The CDR3 runs to 16 residues. V gave up 5 bases and J gave up 1 base, with 14 bases separating them. Looked up from germline, CDR1 is SGHTA and CDR2 is FQGTGA. CDR3 sequence (DNA): TGTGCCAGCAGCATCTTCAGGGCGGGGAACACCGGGGAGCTGTTTTTT. This translates into CASSIFRAGNTGELFF.

The V gene is TRBV7-2, the J gene TRBJ1-1; D not resolved. The CDR3 contains 14 residues. Germline values: CDR1 SGHTA, CDR2 FQGNSA. Trimming left V 5 bases short and J 3 bases short, with 13 bases between. CDR3 nucleotides: TGTGCCAGCAGCGTAACAAGCGGGGACACTGAAGCTTTCTTT. This gives the protein CASSVTSGDTEAFF.

The J gene is TRBJ1-4, the V gene TRBV2, with TRBD1 as a possible D gene (5 bases). This CDR3 contains 14 residues. The V end was cut by 8 bases, the J end by 5 bases, with 15 bases between. The germline V gene encodes CDR1 SNHLY and CDR2 FYNNEI. In DNA form, the CDR3 reads TGTGCCAGCTCCCGGGACGGCAGAAATGAAAAACTGTTTTTT. Its translation is CASSRDGRNEKLFF.

This clone was found once. CDR3 in DNA: TGTGCCAGCAGTGAAGTGGCGTGGGGGATCCACGAGCAGTACTTC. This sequence encodes CASSEVAWGIHEQYF. The chain links TRBV6-1 to TRBJ2-7; perhaps D is TRBD1 or TRBD2 (5 bases each). The V and J ends lost 1 base and 5 bases respectively, with 15 bases between them. The CDR3 extends over 15 amino acids. Germline V gene data show CDR1 as MNHNS and CDR2 as SASEGT.

The CDR3 loop is CASSIARVWSGELFF. In DNA form, the CDR3 reads TGTGCCAGTAGTATAGCCCGGGTATGGAGCGGGGAGCTGTTTTTT. This sequence joins TRBV19 and TRBJ2-2; no definite D call. The CDR3 length is 15 residues. The V gene lost 1 base and the J gene lost 7 bases, with 13 bases spanning the gap. The V gene's germline CDR1 is LNHDA and CDR2 SQIVND (reference sequence).

The sample holds a few counts of this clone. The V call is TRBV11-2, the J call TRBJ1-1; D gene unclear. CDR1 and CDR2 (germline): SGHAT, FQNNGV. The CDR3 runs to 13 residues. Deletions cut 5 bases from V and 1 base from J, with 8 bases between. CDR3 residues: CASSVQQNTEAFF. The CDR3 DNA is TGTGCCAGCAGCGTACAGCAGAACACTGAAGCTTTCTTT.

With respect to this clone: Other DNA sequences in the sample encode the same CDR3. The rearrangement joins TRBV7-2 to TRBJ2-7; TRBD1 might be the D (5 bases). CDR1 and CDR2 from the germline V gene are SGHTA and FQGNSA. CDR3 length: 14 residues. Trimming stripped 1 base from V and 2 bases from J, with 9 bases between. The CDR3: CASSLGQGTYEQYF. Written as DNA, the CDR3 is TGTGCCAGCAGCTTAGGCCAGGGAACCTACGAGCAGTACTTC.

The CDR3 region is CASSSDHGTGRYEQYF. For the CDR3, the DNA is TGTGCCAGCTCTTCCGATCACGGGACAGGTCGGTACGAGCAGTACTTC. The chain uses TRBV18 and TRBJ2-7, with 8 bases fitting TRBD1. V lost 6 bases and J lost 4; bases outside the gene matches: 14. CDR3 length equals 16 residues. Germline loops: CDR1 KGHSH, CDR2 LQKENI.

V is TRBV11-2 and J is TRBJ2-5, with 8 bases lining up with TRBD1. Per the germline V gene, CDR1 is SGHAT and CDR2 is FQNNGV. J lost 5 bases, V lost 5 bases, and 4 bases had no gene match. This CDR3 spans 13 amino acids. In nucleotides, the CDR3 is TGTGCCAGCAGCGGACAGGGTCGGGAGACCCAGTACTTC. It translates to CASSGQGRETQYF.

V usage is TRBV28 and J usage is TRBJ1-1; D unresolved. The V and J ends lost 7 bases and 1 base respectively, with 10 bases between them. Germline V gives CDR1 MDHEN, CDR2 SYDVKM. The CDR3 runs 13 residues. DNA of the CDR3: TGTGCCAGCAAAAGTCAGAGGAACACTGAAGCTTTCTTT. Its translation: CASKSQRNTEAFF. The full variable domain, rest sourced from reference TRBV28 and TRBJ1-1, is DVKVTQSSRYLVKRTGEKVFLECVQDMDHENMFWYRQDPGLGLRLIYFSYDVKMKEKGDIPEGYSVSREKKERFSLILESASTNQTSMYLCASKSQRNTEAFFGQGTRLTVV.

This chain connects TRBV29-1 to TRBJ2-1, with D uncertain. The germline V gene encodes CDR1 SQVTM and CDR2 ANQGSEA. Trimming took 3 bases from V and 6 from J, leaving 9 bases between them. The CDR3 is 12 residues long. CDR3 nucleotide sequence: TGCAGCGTTGACCGGGTTCCCAATGAGCAGTTCTTC. It translates to CSVDRVPNEQFF.

The chain uses TRBV6-5 and TRBJ1-3; D remains unclear. This CDR3 is 15 amino acids long. Germline V CDR1 and CDR2: MNHEY, SVGAGI. The germline V and J ends were trimmed by 2 bases and 0 bases, with 8 bases remaining between them. The CDR3 DNA follows: TGTGCCAGCAGTTACACTCAGATCTCTGGAAACACCATATATTTT. Amino acid sequence: CASSYTQISGNTIYF.

CDR3 coding DNA: TGTGCCAGCAGCTTAATGGCAGGCCAAGAGACCCAGTACTTC. It is translated as CASSLMAGQETQYF. V usage is TRBV7-2 and J usage is TRBJ2-5; D ambiguous. Trimming cost V 2 bases and J 1 base, with 8 bases left between them. Germline V CDR1 and CDR2: SGHTA, FQGNSA. The CDR3 is made up of 14 amino acids.

The chain carries TRBV4-1 and TRBJ2-7; 10 bases map to TRBD2. Germline-derived CDR1 and CDR2 are MGHRA and YSYEKL. V lost 4 bases to trimming and J lost 2 bases; unmatched junction nucleotides: 5. This CDR3 has 15 residues. Written as DNA, the CDR3 is TGCGCCAGCAGCCTGTTACTAGCGGGAACCTACGAGCAGTACTTC. This translates into CASSLLLAGTYEQYF.

A word on this clone: The identical CDR3 is also encoded by other nucleotide sequences in the sample. The chain uses TRBV18 and TRBJ2-5, with 7 bases fitting TRBD1. CDR1 and CDR2 (germline): KGHSH, LQKENI. J gave up 3 bases and V 0 bases, and 1 base lay outside the gene matches. This CDR3 has 14 residues. CDR3 loop: CASSPPGTEETQYF. As DNA, the CDR3 is TGTGCCAGCTCACCACCCGGGACAGAAGAGACCCAGTACTTC.